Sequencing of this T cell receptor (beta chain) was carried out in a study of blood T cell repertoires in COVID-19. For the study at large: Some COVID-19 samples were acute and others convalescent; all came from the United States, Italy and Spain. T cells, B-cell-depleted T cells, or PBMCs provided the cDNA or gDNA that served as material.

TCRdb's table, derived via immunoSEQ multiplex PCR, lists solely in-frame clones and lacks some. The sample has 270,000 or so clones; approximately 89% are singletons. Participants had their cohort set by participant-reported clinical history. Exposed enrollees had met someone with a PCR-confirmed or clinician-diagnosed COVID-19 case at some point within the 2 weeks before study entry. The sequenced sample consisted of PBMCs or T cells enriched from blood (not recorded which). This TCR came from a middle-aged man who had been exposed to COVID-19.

DNA for the CDR3: TGTGCCAGCAGTTATGAGGGAAGGAACACTGAAGCTTTCTTT. Translation: CASSYEGRNTEAFF. This chain connects TRBV6-2 or TRBV6-3 to TRBJ1-1; D is ambiguous. From germline, CDR1 is MNHEY and CDR2 SVGEGT. Trimming left V 3 bases short and J 1 base short, with 9 bases between. CDR3 size: 14 residues.